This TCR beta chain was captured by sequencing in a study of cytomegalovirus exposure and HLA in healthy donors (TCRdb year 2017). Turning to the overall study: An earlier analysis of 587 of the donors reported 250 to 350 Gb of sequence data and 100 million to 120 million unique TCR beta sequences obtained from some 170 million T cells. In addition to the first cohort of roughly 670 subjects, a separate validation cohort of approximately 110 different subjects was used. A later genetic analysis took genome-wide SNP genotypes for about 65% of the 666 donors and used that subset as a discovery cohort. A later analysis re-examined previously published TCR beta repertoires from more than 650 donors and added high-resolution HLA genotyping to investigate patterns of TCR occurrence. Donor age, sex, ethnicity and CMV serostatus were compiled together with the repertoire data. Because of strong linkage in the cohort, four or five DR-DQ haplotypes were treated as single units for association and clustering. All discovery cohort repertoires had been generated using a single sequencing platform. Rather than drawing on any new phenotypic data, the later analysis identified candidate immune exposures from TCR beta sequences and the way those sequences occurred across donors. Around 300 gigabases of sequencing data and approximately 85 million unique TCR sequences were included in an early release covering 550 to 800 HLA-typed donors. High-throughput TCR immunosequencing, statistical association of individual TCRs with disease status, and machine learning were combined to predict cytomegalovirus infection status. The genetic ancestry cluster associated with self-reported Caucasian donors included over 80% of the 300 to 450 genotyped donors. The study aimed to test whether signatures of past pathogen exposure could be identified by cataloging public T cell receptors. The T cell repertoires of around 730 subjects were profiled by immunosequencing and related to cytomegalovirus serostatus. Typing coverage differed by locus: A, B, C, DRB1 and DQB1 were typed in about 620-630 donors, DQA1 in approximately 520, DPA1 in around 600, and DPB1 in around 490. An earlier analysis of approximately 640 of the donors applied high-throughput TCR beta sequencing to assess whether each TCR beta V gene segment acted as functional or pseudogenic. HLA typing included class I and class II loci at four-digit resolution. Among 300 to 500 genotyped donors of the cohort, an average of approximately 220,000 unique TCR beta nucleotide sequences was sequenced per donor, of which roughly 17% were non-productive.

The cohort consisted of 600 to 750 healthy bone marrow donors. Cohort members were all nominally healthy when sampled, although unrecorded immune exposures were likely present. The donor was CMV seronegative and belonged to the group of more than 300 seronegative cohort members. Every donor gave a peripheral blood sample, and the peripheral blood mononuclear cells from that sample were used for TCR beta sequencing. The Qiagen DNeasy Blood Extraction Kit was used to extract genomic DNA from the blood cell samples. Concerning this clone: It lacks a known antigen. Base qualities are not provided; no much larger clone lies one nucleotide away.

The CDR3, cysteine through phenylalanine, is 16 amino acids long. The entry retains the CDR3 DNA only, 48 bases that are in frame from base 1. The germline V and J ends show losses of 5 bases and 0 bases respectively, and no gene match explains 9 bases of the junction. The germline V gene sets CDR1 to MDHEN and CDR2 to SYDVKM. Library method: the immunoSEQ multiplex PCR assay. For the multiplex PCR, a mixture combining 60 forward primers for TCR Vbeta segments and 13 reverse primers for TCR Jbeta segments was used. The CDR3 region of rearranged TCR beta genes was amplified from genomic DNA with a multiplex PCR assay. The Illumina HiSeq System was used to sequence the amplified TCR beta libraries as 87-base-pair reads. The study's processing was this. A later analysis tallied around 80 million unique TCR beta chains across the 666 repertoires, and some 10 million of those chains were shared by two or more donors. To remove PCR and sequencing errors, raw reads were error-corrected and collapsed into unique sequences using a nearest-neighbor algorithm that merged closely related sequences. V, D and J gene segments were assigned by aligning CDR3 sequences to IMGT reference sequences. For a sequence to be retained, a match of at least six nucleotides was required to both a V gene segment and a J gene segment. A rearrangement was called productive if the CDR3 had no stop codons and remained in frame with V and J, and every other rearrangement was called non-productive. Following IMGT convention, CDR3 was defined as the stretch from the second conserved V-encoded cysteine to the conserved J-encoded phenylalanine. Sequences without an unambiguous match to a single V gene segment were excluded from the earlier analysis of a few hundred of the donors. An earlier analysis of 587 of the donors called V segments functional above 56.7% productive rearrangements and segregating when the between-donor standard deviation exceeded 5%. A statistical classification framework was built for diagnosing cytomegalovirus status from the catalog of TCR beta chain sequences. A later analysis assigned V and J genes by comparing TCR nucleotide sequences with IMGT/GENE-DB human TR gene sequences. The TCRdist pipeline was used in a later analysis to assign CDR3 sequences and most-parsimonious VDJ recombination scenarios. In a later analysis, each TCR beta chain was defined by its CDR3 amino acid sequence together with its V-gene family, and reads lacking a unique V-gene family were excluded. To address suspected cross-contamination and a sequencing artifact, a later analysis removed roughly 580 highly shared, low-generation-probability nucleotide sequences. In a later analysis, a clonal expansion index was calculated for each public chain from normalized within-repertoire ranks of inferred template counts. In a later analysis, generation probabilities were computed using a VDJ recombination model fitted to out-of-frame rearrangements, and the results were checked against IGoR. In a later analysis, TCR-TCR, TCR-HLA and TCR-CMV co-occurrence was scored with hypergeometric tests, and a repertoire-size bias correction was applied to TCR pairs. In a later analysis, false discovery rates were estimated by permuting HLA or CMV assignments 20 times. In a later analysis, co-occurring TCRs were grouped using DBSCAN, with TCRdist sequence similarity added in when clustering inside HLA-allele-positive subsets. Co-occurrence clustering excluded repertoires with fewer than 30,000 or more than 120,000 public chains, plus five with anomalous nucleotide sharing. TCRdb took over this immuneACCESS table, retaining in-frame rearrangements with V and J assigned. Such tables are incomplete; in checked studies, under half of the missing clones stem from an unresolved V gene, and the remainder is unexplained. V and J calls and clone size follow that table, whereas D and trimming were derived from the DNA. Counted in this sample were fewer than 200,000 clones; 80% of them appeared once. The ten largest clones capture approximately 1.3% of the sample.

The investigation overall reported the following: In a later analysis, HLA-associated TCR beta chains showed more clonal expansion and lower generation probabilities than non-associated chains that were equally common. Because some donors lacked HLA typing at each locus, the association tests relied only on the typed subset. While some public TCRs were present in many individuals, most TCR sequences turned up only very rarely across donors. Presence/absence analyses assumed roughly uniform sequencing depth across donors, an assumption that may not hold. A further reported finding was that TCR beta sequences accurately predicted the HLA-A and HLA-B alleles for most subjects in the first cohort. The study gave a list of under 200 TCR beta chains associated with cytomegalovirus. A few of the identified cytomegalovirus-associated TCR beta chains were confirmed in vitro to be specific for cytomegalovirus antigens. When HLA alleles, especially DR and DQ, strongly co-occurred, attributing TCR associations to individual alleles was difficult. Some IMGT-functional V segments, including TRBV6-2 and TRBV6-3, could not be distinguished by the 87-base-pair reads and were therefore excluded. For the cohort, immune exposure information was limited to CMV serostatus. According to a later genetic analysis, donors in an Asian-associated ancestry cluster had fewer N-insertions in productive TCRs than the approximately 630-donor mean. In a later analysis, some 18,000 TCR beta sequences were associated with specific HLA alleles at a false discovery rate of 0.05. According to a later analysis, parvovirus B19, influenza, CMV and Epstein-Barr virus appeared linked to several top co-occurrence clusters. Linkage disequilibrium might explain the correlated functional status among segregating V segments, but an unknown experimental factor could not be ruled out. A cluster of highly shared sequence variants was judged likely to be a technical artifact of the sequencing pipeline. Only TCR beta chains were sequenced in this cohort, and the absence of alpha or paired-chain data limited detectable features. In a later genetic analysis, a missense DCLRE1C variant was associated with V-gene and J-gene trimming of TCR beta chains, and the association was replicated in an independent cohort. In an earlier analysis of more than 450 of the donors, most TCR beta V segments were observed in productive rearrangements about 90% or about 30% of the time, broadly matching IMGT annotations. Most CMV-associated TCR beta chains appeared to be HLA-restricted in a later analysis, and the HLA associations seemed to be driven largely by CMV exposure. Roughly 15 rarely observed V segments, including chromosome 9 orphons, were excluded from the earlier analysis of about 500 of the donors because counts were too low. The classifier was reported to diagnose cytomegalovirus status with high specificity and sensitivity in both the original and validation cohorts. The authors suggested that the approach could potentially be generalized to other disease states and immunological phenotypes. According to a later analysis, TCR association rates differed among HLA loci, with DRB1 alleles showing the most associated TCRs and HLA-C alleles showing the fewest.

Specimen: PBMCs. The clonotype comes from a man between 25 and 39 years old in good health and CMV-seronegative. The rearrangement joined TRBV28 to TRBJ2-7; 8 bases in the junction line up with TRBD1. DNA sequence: TGTGCCAGCAGTGGGCGGGGACAGGTTAACTCCTACGAGCAGTACTTC. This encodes CASSGRGQVNSYEQYF.